Listed here is a single T cell receptor beta chain. Its antigen is not identified. The CDR3 consists of 15 residues. J gave up 7 bases and V 3 bases, and 11 bases lay outside the gene matches. Germline CDR1 is LGHDT and CDR2 is YNNKEL (reference sequence). Through a sample-barcoded 5' primer and a J-beta primer mix, a second PCR was run for about 6 to 11 cycles. MiXCR was run by TCRdb on the 5' RACE reads, yielding one entry per CDR3 protein. Of more than 1,000,000 distinct CDR3 sequences detected, 25% appear once; the ten largest clones hold approximately 0.71%. The data were taken from a study of blood T cells in healthy people across ages. Whole-study results and caveats: Diversity estimated from one million T cells was considered an underestimate.

Separately, the same data were catalogued under a study of T cells of mothers and their children.

V is TRBV3-1 and J is TRBJ1-1; 7 bases line up with TRBD1. The TCR originated in a girl aged 2 to 10 in good health. The sample was blood. CDR3 residues: CASSHRGQNGIEAFF. Here the CDR3 DNA reads TGTGCCAGCAGCCATAGGGGACAGAATGGTATTGAAGCTTTCTTT.